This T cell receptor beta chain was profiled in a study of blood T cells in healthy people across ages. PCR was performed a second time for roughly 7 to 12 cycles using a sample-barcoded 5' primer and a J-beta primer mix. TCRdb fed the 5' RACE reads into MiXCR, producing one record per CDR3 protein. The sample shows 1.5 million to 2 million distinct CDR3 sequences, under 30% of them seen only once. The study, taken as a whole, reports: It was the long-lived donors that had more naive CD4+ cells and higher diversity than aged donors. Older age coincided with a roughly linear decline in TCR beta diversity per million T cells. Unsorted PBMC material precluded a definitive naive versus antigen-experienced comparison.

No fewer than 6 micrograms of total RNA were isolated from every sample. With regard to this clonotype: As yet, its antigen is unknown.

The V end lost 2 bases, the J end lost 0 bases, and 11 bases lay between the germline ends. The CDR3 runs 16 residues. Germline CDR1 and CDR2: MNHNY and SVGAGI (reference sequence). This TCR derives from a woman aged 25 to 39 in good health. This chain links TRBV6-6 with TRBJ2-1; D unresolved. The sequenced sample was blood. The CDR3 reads CASSYLDGNSYNEQFF. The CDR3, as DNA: TGTGCCAGCAGTTACCTCGACGGTAACTCCTACAATGAGCAGTTCTTC.